This TCR beta chain stems from a study of somatic mutations in cytotoxic T cells in rheumatoid arthritis. Isolation of CD4+ and CD8+ cells used positive magnetic bead selection, with purity checked by flow cytometry. The table came from immunoSEQ multiplex PCR; TCRdb's copy has only in-frame clones and leaves some out. The repertoire includes 7,500 to 10,000 clones, over 60% of them detected once, and just over 35% sits in the top ten. CDR1 is SGHDT and CDR2 is YYEEEE in the germline V gene. J gave up 7 bases and V 4 bases, and 9 bases lay outside the gene matches. The CDR3 length is 15 residues. This clone was detected only once.

The sequencing input was CD8+ T cells sorted from blood. V and J are TRBV5-6 and TRBJ2-5; 11 bases map to TRBD2. This receptor was obtained from an adult with rheumatoid arthritis. CDR3 residues: CASSGGTSGLGTQYF. The CDR3 nucleotides read TGTGCCAGCAGCGGGGGGACTAGCGGACTGGGGACCCAGTACTTC.